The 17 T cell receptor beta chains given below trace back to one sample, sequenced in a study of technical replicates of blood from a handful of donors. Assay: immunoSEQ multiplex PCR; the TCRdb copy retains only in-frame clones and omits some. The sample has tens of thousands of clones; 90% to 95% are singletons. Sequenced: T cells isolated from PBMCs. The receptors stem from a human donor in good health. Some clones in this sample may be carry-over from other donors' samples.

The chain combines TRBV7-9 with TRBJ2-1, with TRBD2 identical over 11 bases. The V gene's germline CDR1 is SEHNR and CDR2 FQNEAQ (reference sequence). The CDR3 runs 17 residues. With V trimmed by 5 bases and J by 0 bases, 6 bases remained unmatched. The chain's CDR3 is CASSPPTSGVSYNEQFF. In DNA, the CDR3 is TGTGCCAGCAGCCCCCCGACTAGCGGGGTCTCCTACAATGAGCAGTTCTTC. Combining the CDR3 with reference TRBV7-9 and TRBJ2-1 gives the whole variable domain DTGVSQNPRHKITKRGQNVTFRCDPISEHNRLYWYRQTLGQGPEFLTYFQNEAQLEKSRLLSDRFSAERPKGSFSTLEIQRTEQGDSAMYLCASSPPTSGVSYNEQFFGPGTRLTVL.

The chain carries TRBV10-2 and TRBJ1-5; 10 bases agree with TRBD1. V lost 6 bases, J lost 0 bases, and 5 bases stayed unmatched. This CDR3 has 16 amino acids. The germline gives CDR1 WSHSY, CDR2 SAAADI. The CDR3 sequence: CASRTTGGFSNQPQHF. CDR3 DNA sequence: TGCGCCAGCAGAACGACAGGGGGCTTTAGCAATCAGCCCCAGCATTTT.

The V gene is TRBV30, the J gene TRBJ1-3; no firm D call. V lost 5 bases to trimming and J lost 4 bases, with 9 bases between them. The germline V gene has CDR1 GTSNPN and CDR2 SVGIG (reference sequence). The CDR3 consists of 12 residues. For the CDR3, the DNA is TGTGCCTGGGCAGTTTTAGGAAACACCATATATTTT. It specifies CAWAVLGNTIYF. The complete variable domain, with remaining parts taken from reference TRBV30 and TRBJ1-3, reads SQTIHQWPATLVQPVGSPLSLECTVEGTSNPNLYWYRQAAGRGLQLLFYSVGIGQISSEVPQNLSASRPQDRQFILSSKKLLLSDSGFYLCAWAVLGNTIYFGEGSWLTVV.

Here the CDR3 DNA reads TGTGCCAGCAGCCCATTAGGTGCCGCTAGCGGGAGTGCCGGGGAGCTGTTTTTT. This sequence encodes CASSPLGAASGSAGELFF. This sequence joins TRBV7-8 and TRBJ2-2, with TRBD2 identical over 10 bases. With V trimmed by 5 bases and J by 6 bases, 15 bases remained unmatched. The CDR3 totals 18 residues. Germline CDR1 SGHVS, CDR2 FQNEAQ.

The CDR3: CASSLAGDYGYTF. The CDR3 DNA reads TGTGCCAGCAGCTTGGCCGGGGACTATGGCTACACCTTC. The chain joins TRBV5-6 to TRBJ1-2; D remains ambiguous. Deletions cut 0 bases from V and 3 bases from J, with 6 bases between. The CDR3 runs 13 residues. Germline assignment: CDR1 SGHDT and CDR2 YYEEEE.

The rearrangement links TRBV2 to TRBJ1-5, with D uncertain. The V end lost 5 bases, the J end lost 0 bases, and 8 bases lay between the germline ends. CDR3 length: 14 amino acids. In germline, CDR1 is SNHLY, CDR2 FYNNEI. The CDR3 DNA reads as TGTGCCAGCAGTACAGAGTATAGCAATCAGCCCCAGCATTTT. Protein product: CASSTEYSNQPQHF.

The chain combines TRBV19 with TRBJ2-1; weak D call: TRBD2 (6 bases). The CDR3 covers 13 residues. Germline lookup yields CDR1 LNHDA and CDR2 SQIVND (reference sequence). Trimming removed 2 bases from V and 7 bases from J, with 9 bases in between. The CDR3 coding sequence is TGTGCCAGTAGTATAACGGGAGCGAATGAGCAGTTCTTC. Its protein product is CASSITGANEQFF.

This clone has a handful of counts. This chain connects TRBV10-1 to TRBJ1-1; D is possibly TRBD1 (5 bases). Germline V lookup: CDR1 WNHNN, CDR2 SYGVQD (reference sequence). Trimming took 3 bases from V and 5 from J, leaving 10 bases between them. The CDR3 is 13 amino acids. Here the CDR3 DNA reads TGCGCCAGCAGTGAATGGGGGGAGACTGAAGCTTTCTTT. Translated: CASSEWGETEAFF.

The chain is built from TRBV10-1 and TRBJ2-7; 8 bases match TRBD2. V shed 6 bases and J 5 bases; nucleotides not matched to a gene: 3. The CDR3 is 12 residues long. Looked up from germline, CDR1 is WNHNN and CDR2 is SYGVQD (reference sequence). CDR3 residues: CASSPGGHEQYF. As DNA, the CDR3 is TGCGCCAGCAGCCCGGGGGGGCACGAGCAGTACTTC.

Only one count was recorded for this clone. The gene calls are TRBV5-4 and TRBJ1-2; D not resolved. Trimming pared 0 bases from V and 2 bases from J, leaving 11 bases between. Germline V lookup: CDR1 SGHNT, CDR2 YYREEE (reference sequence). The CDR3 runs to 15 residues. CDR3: CASSLASGGNYGYTF. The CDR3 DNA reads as TGTGCCAGCAGCTTGGCTTCAGGAGGGAACTATGGCTACACCTTC.

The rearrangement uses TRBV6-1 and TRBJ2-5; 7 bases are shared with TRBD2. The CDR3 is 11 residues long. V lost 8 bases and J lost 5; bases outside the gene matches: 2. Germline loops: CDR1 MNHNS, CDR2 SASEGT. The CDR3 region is CASPAGETQYF. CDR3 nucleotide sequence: TGTGCCAGCCCAGCGGGGGAGACCCAGTACTTC.

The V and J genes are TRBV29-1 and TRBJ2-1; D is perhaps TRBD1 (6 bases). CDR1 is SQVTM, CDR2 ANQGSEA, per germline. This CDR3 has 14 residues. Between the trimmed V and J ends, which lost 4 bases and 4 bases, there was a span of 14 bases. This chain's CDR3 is CSVVTGTLYNEQFF. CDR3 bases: TGCAGCGTTGTAACCGGGACATTATACAATGAGCAGTTCTTC.

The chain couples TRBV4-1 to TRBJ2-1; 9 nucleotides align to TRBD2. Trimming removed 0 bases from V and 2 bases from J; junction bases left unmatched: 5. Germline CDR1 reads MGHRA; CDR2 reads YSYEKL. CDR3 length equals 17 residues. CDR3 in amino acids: CASSQDGREGPYNEQFF. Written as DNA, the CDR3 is TGCGCCAGCAGCCAAGATGGGCGGGAGGGCCCCTACAATGAGCAGTTCTTC.

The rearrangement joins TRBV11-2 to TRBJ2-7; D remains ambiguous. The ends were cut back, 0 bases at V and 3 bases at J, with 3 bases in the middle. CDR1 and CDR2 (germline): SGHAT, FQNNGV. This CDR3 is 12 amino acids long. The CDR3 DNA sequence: TGTGCCAGCAGCTTAGACGGCTACGAGCAGTACTTC. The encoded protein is CASSLDGYEQYF. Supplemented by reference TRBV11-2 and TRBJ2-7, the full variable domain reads EAGVAQSPRYKIIEKRQSVAFWCNPISGHATLYWYQQILGQGPKLLIQFQNNGVVDDSQLPKDRFSAERLKGVDSTLKIQPAKLEDSAVYLCASSLDGYEQYFGPGTRLTVT.

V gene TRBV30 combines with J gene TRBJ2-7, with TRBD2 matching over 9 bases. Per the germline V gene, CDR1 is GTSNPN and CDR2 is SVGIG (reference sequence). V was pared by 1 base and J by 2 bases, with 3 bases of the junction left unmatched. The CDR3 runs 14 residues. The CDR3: CAWSGAGGTYEQYF. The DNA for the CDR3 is TGTGCCTGGAGTGGTGCGGGAGGGACCTACGAGCAGTACTTC.

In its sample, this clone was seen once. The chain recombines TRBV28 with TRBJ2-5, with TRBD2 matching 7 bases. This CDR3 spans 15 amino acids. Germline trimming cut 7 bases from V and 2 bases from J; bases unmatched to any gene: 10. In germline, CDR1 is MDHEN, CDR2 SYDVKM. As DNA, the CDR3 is TGTGCCAGCATGGGGGTTAGCGGGCCTCAAGAGACCCAGTACTTC. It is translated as CASMGVSGPQETQYF.

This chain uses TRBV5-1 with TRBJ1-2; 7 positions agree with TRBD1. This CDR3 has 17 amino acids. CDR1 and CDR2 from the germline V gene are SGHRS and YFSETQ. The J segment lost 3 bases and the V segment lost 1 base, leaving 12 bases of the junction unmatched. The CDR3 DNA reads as TGCGCCAGCAGCTTGACAATTTACAGGGGAAGTCACTATGGCTACACCTTC. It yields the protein CASSLTIYRGSHYGYTF.